The 6 T cell receptor beta chains listed next were all sequenced from one sample in a study of cytotoxic CD8 clonotypes in ibrutinib-treated CLL. The table came from immunoSEQ multiplex PCR; TCRdb's copy has only in-frame clones and leaves some out. Here the sample spans roughly 150,000 clones, 81% being singletons. Sequenced here: PBMCs, sampled after 12 months of ibrutinib treatment. These receptors came from a human donor with chronic lymphocytic leukemia.

V usage is TRBV6-5 and J usage is TRBJ2-7, with 7 bases lining up with TRBD1. Germline V gives CDR1 MNHEY, CDR2 SVGAGI. There are 14 residues in the CDR3. The ends lost 6 bases at V and 2 bases at J; junction bases unmatched: 7. Here the CDR3 DNA reads TGTGCCAGCAGACGACTTGGACAGGCCTACGAGCAGTACTTC. It yields the protein CASRRLGQAYEQYF.

The rearrangement joins TRBV5-1 to TRBJ1-1, with no clear D. Trimming stripped 0 bases from V and 5 bases from J, with 8 bases between. Germline V gives CDR1 SGHRS, CDR2 YFSETQ. The CDR3 extends over 13 amino acids. The CDR3 DNA is TGCGCCAGCAGCTTGGACGAACGGACTGAAGCTTTCTTT. Translation: CASSLDERTEAFF.

The gene calls are TRBV4-3 and TRBJ2-2, with D perhaps being TRBD1 or TRBD2 (6 bases each). Germline CDR1 and CDR2: LGHNA and YSLEER. The V end was cut by 0 bases, the J end by 4 bases, with 12 bases between. The CDR3 consists of 16 residues. CDR3 sequence (DNA): TGCGCCAGCAGCCAAGACGGGGGCGCGGGCACCGGGGAGCTGTTTTTT. Its translation: CASSQDGGAGTGELFF.

The chain recombines TRBV6-1 with TRBJ2-1, with 7 bases fitting TRBD2. The CDR3 runs to 16 residues. CDR1 is MNHNS and CDR2 is SASEGT in the germline V gene. The ends lost 2 bases at V and 4 bases at J; junction bases unmatched: 8. CDR3 bases: TGTGCCAGCAGTGAAATGGGCGGGGGAGGGTACAATGAGCAGTTCTTC. Translated, it gives CASSEMGGGGYNEQFF.

The rearrangement links TRBV5-4 to TRBJ2-7, with D perhaps matching TRBD1 or TRBD2 (5 bases each). The CDR3 consists of 14 residues. The V end lost 0 bases, the J end lost 3 bases, and 10 bases lay between the germline ends. From germline, CDR1 is SGHNT and CDR2 YYREEE (reference sequence). The CDR3 DNA sequence: TGTGCCAGCAGCTTGGGGGGGACGGACTACGAGCAGTACTTC. The encoded protein is CASSLGGTDYEQYF.

V usage is TRBV5-8 and J usage is TRBJ2-3; D is unclear. The CDR3 loop spans 12 amino acids. V was trimmed by 6 bases and J by 4 bases, leaving 9 bases between them. The germline V gene has CDR1 SGHTS and CDR2 YDEGEE. The chain's CDR3 is CASILSPDTQYF. The CDR3 region has the DNA TGTGCCAGCATCCTTAGCCCAGATACGCAGTATTTT.